This section outlines one TCR beta chain sequence together with its context. Its antigen is not known. The entry originates in a study of shared clonotypes between healthy human individuals. CD45RO-negative cells were positively selected for CCR7, leaving out terminally differentiated effector memory CD45RA+ cells. All donors qualified as healthy HIV-negative adults and had experienced no recent acute infections or vaccinations. General study results and limits: Generally, naive subsets (rather than memory subsets) showed larger estimated richness.

The CDR3 contains 15 residues. V was cut by 1 base and J by 7 bases, with 14 bases left in between. The germline V gene encodes CDR1 MNHNY and CDR2 SVGAGI (reference sequence). The assay used deep level. The assay was immunoSEQ multiplex PCR, and TCRdb's table has in-frame clones only and misses some. The sample holds around 2.1 million clones; under 95% are singletons and the top ten take under 2%. Sequenced material: naive CD8+ T cells from PBMCs. The sequence came from a man aged 18 to 35 in good health. Some clones in this sample may be carry-over from other donors' samples. The J gene is TRBJ2-1, the V gene TRBV6-6, with D possibly matching TRBD2 (6 bases). The CDR3: CASSYFGSGGNEQFF. The CDR3 DNA reads as TGTGCCAGCAGTTACTTCGGTAGCGGAGGGAATGAGCAGTTCTTC.